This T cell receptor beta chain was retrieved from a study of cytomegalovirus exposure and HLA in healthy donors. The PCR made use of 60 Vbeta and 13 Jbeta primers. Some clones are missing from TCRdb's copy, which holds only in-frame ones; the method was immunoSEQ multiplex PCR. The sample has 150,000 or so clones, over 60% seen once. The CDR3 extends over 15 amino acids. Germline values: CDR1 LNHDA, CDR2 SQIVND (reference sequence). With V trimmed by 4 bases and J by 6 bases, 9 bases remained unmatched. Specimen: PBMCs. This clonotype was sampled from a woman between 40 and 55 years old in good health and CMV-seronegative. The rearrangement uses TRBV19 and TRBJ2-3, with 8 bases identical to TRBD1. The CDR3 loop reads CASSTSGTGGDTQYF. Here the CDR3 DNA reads TGTGCCAGTAGTACCTCCGGGACAGGAGGGGATACGCAGTATTTT.